These 30 T cell receptor beta chains originate from one sample sequenced in a study of CXCR3-negative and CXCR3-positive naive CD8 T cells. UMI-tagged TRB cDNA libraries were built via 5' RACE. From the 5' RACE reads, TCRdb lists one entry per CDR3 protein and no DNA. Recorded for this sample: about 150,000 distinct CDR3 sequences. These receptors have no known antigen. General study points: Naive CXCR3-positive cells had TRB CDR3s more hydrophobic than those of CXCR3-negative naive cells.

The sequenced material came from naive CXCR3+ CD8+ T cells from blood. Subset reported: CD45RO-CCR7+CD27+CD95- naive CD8+ T cells expressing CXCR3 (TNR3+). All receptors come from a human donor in good health. Some clones in this sample may be carry-over from other donors' samples.

The J gene is TRBJ2-7, the V gene TRBV29-1; no DNA is available, so the TRBD1 call from TCRdb remains unchecked. The length of the CDR3 is 12 residues. Germline V CDR1 and CDR2: SQVTM, ANQGSEA. The CDR3 reads CSAGQNYYEQYF.

The chain uses TRBV11-2 and TRBJ2-7; TCRdb gives TRBD2 as the D gene, but with no DNA this cannot be confirmed. Germline CDR1 SGHAT, CDR2 FQNNGV. The CDR3 extends over 12 amino acids. CDR3 region: CASRGSVYEQYF. Supplemented by reference TRBV11-2 and TRBJ2-7, the full variable domain reads EAGVAQSPRYKIIEKRQSVAFWCNPISGHATLYWYQQILGQGPKLLIQFQNNGVVDDSQLPKDRFSAERLKGVDSTLKIQPAKLEDSAVYLCASRGSVYEQYFGPGTRLTVT.

J is TRBJ1-2 and V is TRBV5-4; TCRdb picks TRBD1, but there is no DNA to check that call. CDR1 and CDR2 (germline): SGHNT, YYREEE (reference sequence). CDR3 length equals 14 residues. CDR3 amino acids: CASTPLGTGDGYTF.

This chain connects TRBV12-3 or TRBV12-4 to TRBJ2-2. This CDR3 comprises 12 residues. This chain's CDR3 is CASSLFTGELFF.

J is TRBJ2-7 and V is TRBV24-1; TCRdb returns TRBD1, unconfirmable since there is no DNA. The CDR3 totals 15 residues. Germline V gene lookup returns CDR1 KGHDR and CDR2 SFDVKD. The CDR3 is CATSDDHRGGYEQYF.

V usage is TRBV12-3 or TRBV12-4 and J usage is TRBJ2-7; there is no DNA to check the TCRdb D call of TRBD1. CDR3 length: 14 amino acids. CDR3 sequence: CASSFWQGAKKQYF.

The rearrangement joins TRBV12-3 or TRBV12-4 to TRBJ1-4; TCRdb returns TRBD1, unconfirmable since there is no DNA. This CDR3 spans 15 amino acids. The chain's CDR3 is CASSSRSGANEKLFF.

The chain has TRBV6-6 and TRBJ2-1; absent DNA, TCRdb's TRBD2 call cannot be checked. There are 15 residues in the CDR3. Germline V gene lookup returns CDR1 MNHNY and CDR2 SVGAGI (reference sequence). The CDR3 loop is CASSWGLAGYNEQFF.

The CDR3 sequence: CASSKTWADRDLYNEQFF. V gene TRBV21-1 combines with J gene TRBJ2-1; as DNA is missing, the TRBD1 call by TCRdb cannot be tested. TRBV21-1 is termed a pseudogene. This CDR3 region has 18 residues.

The chain combines TRBV20-1 with TRBJ2-7; TCRdb selects TRBD2, and the lack of DNA leaves this call unchecked. Germline V gives CDR1 DFQATT, CDR2 SNEGSKA (reference sequence). This CDR3 spans 14 amino acids. CDR3: CSANQWEGLYEQYF.

The rearrangement uses TRBV29-1 and TRBJ2-5; TCRdb proposes TRBD2, but this gene call is untestable without DNA. Germline CDR1 is SQVTM and CDR2 is ANQGSEA. The CDR3 is 14 residues long. The CDR3 is CSVELAGAGETQYF.

The rearrangement links TRBV6-1 to TRBJ1-1; the TRBD1 assignment by TCRdb is unverifiable without DNA. CDR3 length equals 14 residues. Germline-derived CDR1 and CDR2 are MNHNS and SASEGT. CDR3 in amino acids: CASSPGVMNTEAFF.

The chain carries TRBV19 and TRBJ1-6; TCRdb gives TRBD1 as the D gene, but with no DNA this cannot be confirmed. The CDR3 length is 12 residues. Germline values: CDR1 LNHDA, CDR2 SQIVND (reference sequence). The CDR3 region is CATGTGGSPLHF.

This chain joins TRBV4-2 and TRBJ1-1; TCRdb indicates TRBD1, and absent DNA this call remains unverified. The CDR3 runs to 15 residues. Per germline, CDR1 LGHNA and CDR2 YNFKEQ. The CDR3 reads CASSQKVRENTEAFF.

The V call is TRBV20-1, the J call TRBJ2-4. CDR1 is DFQATT, CDR2 SNEGSKA, per germline (reference sequence). CDR3 length equals 13 residues. The CDR3 sequence is CSAQRELGNIQYF.

The chain combines TRBV29-1 with TRBJ1-2; TCRdb indicates TRBD1, and absent DNA this call remains unverified. Germline V gives CDR1 SQVTM, CDR2 ANQGSEA. CDR3 size: 13 residues. CDR3 sequence reads: CSGRDRGNYGYTF. The full variable domain, with the rest looked up from reference TRBV29-1 and TRBJ1-2, is SAVISQKPSRDICQRGTSLTIQCQVDSQVTMMFWYRQQPGQSLTLIATANQGSEATYESGFVIDKFPISRPNLTFSTLTVSNMSPEDSSIYLCSGRDRGNYGYTFGSGTRLTVV.

J is TRBJ2-5 and V is TRBV2; TCRdb calls TRBD2, which cannot be checked without DNA. This CDR3 comprises 13 residues. Germline CDR1 is SNHLY and CDR2 is FYNNEI. The CDR3 is CASTGLVEEAQYF.

The chain couples TRBV19 to TRBJ1-5. Germline-derived CDR1 and CDR2 are LNHDA and SQIVND (reference sequence). The CDR3 spans 15 residues. The CDR3 loop reads CASSIGEYSNQPQHF.

The J gene is TRBJ2-3, the V gene TRBV5-1; TCRdb outputs TRBD2, but without DNA this stays unchecked. CDR1 is SGHRS and CDR2 is YFSETQ in the germline V gene. This CDR3 has 15 amino acids. This chain's CDR3 is CASSLDAGVTDTQYF.

The gene calls are TRBV19 and TRBJ2-1; TCRdb gives TRBD1 as the D gene, but with no DNA this cannot be confirmed. Germline V gene data show CDR1 as LNHDA and CDR2 as SQIVND (reference sequence). The CDR3 extends over 17 amino acids. The CDR3 region is CASSIGWTGTPSGEQFF.

The V and J genes are TRBV23-1 and TRBJ2-7; TCRdb's D call of TRBD2 is untestable without DNA. TRBV23-1 is designated an ORF whose function remains uncertain. The CDR3 extends over 16 amino acids. This CDR3 is CASSQSGGGRAYEQYF.

The chain links TRBV14 to TRBJ1-4; there is no DNA to check the TCRdb D call of TRBD1. Germline lookup yields CDR1 SGHDN and CDR2 FVKESK. This CDR3 is built from 19 residues. The CDR3 sequence: CASSQEYWDRGGTNEKLFF.

The J gene is TRBJ2-1, the V gene TRBV2; no DNA is available, so the TRBD1 call from TCRdb remains unchecked. Looked up from germline, CDR1 is SNHLY and CDR2 is FYNNEI. CDR3 length: 13 residues. CDR3 protein: CASRTGWYNEQFF.

This chain connects TRBV24-1 to TRBJ2-2. Per the germline V gene, CDR1 is KGHDR and CDR2 is SFDVKD. The CDR3 is 12 residues long. The CDR3 here is CATRTDPEELFF.

This rearrangement joins TRBV4-2 to TRBJ1-3. CDR1 is LGHNA, CDR2 YNFKEQ, per germline. The CDR3 sequence is 14 residues long. CDR3 sequence reads: CASSQVGGLNTIYF.

The chain employs TRBV5-4 and TRBJ2-3; TCRdb picks TRBD2, but there is no DNA to check that call. CDR3 length equals 15 residues. CDR1 is SGHNT, CDR2 YYREEE, per germline (reference sequence). The CDR3: CASTGGGPSTDTQYF.

The rearrangement joins TRBV6-6 to TRBJ1-2. Germline lookup yields CDR1 MNHNY and CDR2 SVGAGI (reference sequence). CDR3 length: 13 residues. This CDR3 reads CASREGVAATDTF.

The rearrangement joins TRBV7-8 to TRBJ2-3; TCRdb lists TRBD2, though no DNA is available to test this call. The CDR3 is 15 amino acids. Germline loops: CDR1 SGHVS, CDR2 FQNEAQ. The CDR3 reads CASSPSGGRTDTQYF. Using reference TRBV7-8 and TRBJ2-3 for the parts outside the CDR3, the full variable domain is GAGVSQSPRYKVAKRGQDVALRCDPISGHVSLFWYQQALGQGPEFLTYFQNEAQLDKSGLPSDRFFAERPEGSVSTLKIQRTQQEDSAVYLCASSPSGGRTDTQYFGPGTRLTVL.

This chain connects TRBV29-1 to TRBJ1-1; TCRdb picks TRBD1, but there is no DNA to check that call. This CDR3 has 12 residues. Germline CDR1 and CDR2: SQVTM and ANQGSEA. The CDR3 loop reads CSVADSPDGAFF.

The chain uses TRBV28 and TRBJ2-7; as DNA is missing, the TRBD1 call by TCRdb cannot be tested. This CDR3 is built from 16 residues. Germline-derived CDR1 and CDR2 are MDHEN and SYDVKM. The CDR3 loop reads CASSPMTGTGVREQYF.